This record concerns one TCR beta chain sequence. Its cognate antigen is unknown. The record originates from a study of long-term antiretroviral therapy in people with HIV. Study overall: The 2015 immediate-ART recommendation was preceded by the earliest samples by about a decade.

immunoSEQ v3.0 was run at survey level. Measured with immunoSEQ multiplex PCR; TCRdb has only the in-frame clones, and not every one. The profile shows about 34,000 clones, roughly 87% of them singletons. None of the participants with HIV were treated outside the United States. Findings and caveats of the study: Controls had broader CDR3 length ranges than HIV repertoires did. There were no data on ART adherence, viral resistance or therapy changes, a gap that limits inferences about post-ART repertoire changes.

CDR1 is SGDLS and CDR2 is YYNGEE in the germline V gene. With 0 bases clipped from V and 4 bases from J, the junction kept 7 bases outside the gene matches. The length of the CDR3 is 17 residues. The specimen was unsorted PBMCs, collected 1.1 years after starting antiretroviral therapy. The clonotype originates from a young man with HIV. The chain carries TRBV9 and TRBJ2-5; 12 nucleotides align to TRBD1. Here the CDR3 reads CASSVGRGQGARETQYF. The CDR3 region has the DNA TGTGCCAGCAGCGTAGGAAGGGGACAGGGGGCTAGAGAGACCCAGTACTTC.